The 12 T cell receptor beta chains given below trace back to one sample, sequenced in a study of OX40 agonist ivuxolimab in advanced cancers. The protocol was immunoSEQ multiplex PCR, while the TCRdb copy is restricted to in-frame clones and leaves out a portion. The sample consists of tens of thousands of clones, 90% to 95% of them appearing once. The sequences come from CD4+ or CD8+ T cells sorted from blood, collected in a trial of the OX40 agonist ivuxolimab. The receptors were gathered from an adult with an advanced solid tumor such as melanoma, head and neck, liver or kidney cancer.

The chain links TRBV18 to TRBJ2-1; 12 bases are shared with TRBD2. V shed 3 bases, J shed 8 bases, and the junction held 5 bases outside the gene matches. Looked up from germline, CDR1 is KGHSH and CDR2 is LQKENI. The CDR3 consists of 15 residues. DNA of the CDR3: TGTGCCAGCTCACCGACTAGCGGGAGTCAAGATGAGCAGTTCTTC. This sequence encodes CASSPTSGSQDEQFF.

J is TRBJ2-7 and V is TRBV6-1, with D perhaps TRBD2 (6 bases). This CDR3 is built from 13 residues. V shed 4 bases and J shed 0 bases, with 7 bases lying between them. Germline lookup yields CDR1 MNHNS and CDR2 SASEGT. The CDR3 region has the DNA TGTGCCAGCAGTGGGGAGGTCTCCTACGAGCAGTACTTC. Translated: CASSGEVSYEQYF.

The genes are TRBV5-1 and TRBJ2-5; D is possibly TRBD2 (6 bases). CDR1 is SGHRS, CDR2 YFSETQ, per germline. This CDR3 has 16 amino acids. V was shortened by 5 bases and J by 5 bases, with 22 bases between the two germline ends. Written as DNA, the CDR3 is TGCGCCAGCAGTTCCGGGACTGGAGCATTGTCGGAGACCCAGTACTTC. Its translation: CASSSGTGALSETQYF.

V gene TRBV7-9 combines with J gene TRBJ1-4, with D unresolved. This CDR3 spans 13 amino acids. Per the germline V gene, CDR1 is SEHNR and CDR2 is FQNEAQ (reference sequence). With 6 bases removed from V and 1 base from J, the gap between germline ends came to 6 bases. Here the CDR3 DNA reads TGTGCCAGCAGACGGGGAACTAATGAAAAACTGTTTTTT. As protein: CASRRGTNEKLFF. Using reference TRBV7-9 and TRBJ1-4 for the parts outside the CDR3, the full variable domain is DTGVSQNPRHKITKRGQNVTFRCDPISEHNRLYWYRQTLGQGPEFLTYFQNEAQLEKSRLLSDRFSAERPKGSFSTLEIQRTEQGDSAMYLCASRRGTNEKLFFGSGTQLSVL.

The chain joins TRBV5-6 to TRBJ2-7; 9 bases match TRBD1. V trimming: 4 bases; J trimming: 2 bases; junction bases outside the gene matches: 7. The CDR3 runs to 15 residues. Germline loops: CDR1 SGHDT, CDR2 YYEEEE. The CDR3 bases are TGTGCCAGCAGCGCGCCGGGACAGGGCACCTACGAGCAGTACTTC. Translating it yields CASSAPGQGTYEQYF.

J is TRBJ2-1 and V is TRBV7-6; 8 bases are a match to TRBD2. Trimming at V came to 5 bases and at J to 6 bases, leaving 9 bases not matched to a gene. The CDR3 sequence is 15 residues long. Germline V gives CDR1 SGHVS, CDR2 FNYEAQ. The CDR3 protein is CASSRGTSIANEQFF. CDR3 DNA sequence: TGTGCCAGCAGCCGAGGGACTAGTATCGCCAATGAGCAGTTCTTC.

This clone was seen many times. The chain recombines TRBV28 with TRBJ1-1, with D possibly being TRBD1 (6 bases). The CDR3 is 15 residues long. CDR1 and CDR2 (germline): MDHEN, SYDVKM. Trimming shortened V by 6 bases and J by 6 bases, and 20 bases separated the two germline ends. For the CDR3, the DNA is TGTGCCAGCAGCACCCGGTGGCAGGGGCTCCCTGAAGCTTTCTTT. Its protein is CASSTRWQGLPEAFF.

The chain combines TRBV28 with TRBJ2-1; D ambiguous. The germline V gene encodes CDR1 MDHEN and CDR2 SYDVKM. The length of the CDR3 is 12 residues. Trimming removed 3 bases at V and 7 bases at J, with 7 bases between. CDR3 sequence: CASSFLLNEQFF. The DNA of the CDR3 is TGTGCCAGCAGTTTCCTTCTGAATGAGCAGTTCTTC. Based on the CDR3 plus reference TRBV28 and TRBJ2-1, the full variable domain is DVKVTQSSRYLVKRTGEKVFLECVQDMDHENMFWYRQDPGLGLRLIYFSYDVKMKEKGDIPEGYSVSREKKERFSLILESASTNQTSMYLCASSFLLNEQFFGPGTRLTVL.

In its sample, this clone was seen once. V and J are TRBV19 and TRBJ2-3, with D hard to call. The CDR3 is 15 amino acids. Trimming cost V 0 bases and J 3 bases, with 10 bases left between them. Per the germline V gene, CDR1 is LNHDA and CDR2 is SQIVND (reference sequence). CDR3 region: CASSIDGRYTDTQYF. CDR3 bases: TGTGCCAGTAGTATAGATGGTCGCTATACAGATACGCAGTATTTT.

The chain is built from TRBV18 and TRBJ2-3; no clear D gene. Germline lookup yields CDR1 KGHSH and CDR2 LQKENI. The CDR3 loop spans 14 amino acids. Trimming removed 3 bases at V and 4 bases at J, with 11 bases between. The CDR3 region has the DNA TGTGCCAGCTCACCCGGGCAGGTCCCAGATACGCAGTATTTT. Protein product: CASSPGQVPDTQYF.

This rearrangement joins TRBV5-4 to TRBJ2-3, with TRBD2 matching 7 bases. Germline CDR1 SGHNT, CDR2 YYREEE (reference sequence). CDR3 length: 16 amino acids. Losses at the gene ends were 4 bases for V and 5 bases for J; bases not matched to a gene: 13. CDR3 protein: CASSTGGTTGKDTQYF. The CDR3 nucleotides read TGTGCCAGCAGCACCGGAGGGACTACTGGCAAAGATACGCAGTATTTT.

V and J are TRBV7-9 and TRBJ1-2; 7 bases agree with TRBD1. With V trimmed by 6 bases and J by 2 bases, 9 bases remained unmatched. The CDR3 runs to 15 residues. The germline V gene encodes CDR1 SEHNR and CDR2 FQNEAQ (reference sequence). In nucleotides, the CDR3 is TGTGCCAGCAGTTCCCAGGGGGTCTCCAACTATGGCTACACCTTC. This encodes CASSSQGVSNYGYTF.